This is a list of T cell receptor beta chains from one sample in a study of T cell responses to AZD1222 COVID-19 vaccine. Method: immunoSEQ multiplex PCR; TCRdb's copy keeps in-frame clones and lacks some. The sample carries around 130,000 clones, around 90% recorded once. Sequencing used peripheral blood, obtained 28 days after the second AZD1222 dose. Every receptor here comes from an adult who received the AZD1222 COVID-19 vaccine. The CDR3 runs from the conserved cysteine through the conserved F or W. A D gene is named only where the DNA matches it firmly. Size is omitted from some rows. Given values are once, few, many or a class for expanded clones.

>TRBV3-1/TRBV3-2|once|TRBJ2-5|NA
CASSRGRQLQLRETQYF
TGTGCCAGCAGCCGAGGACGACAGTTACAGTTGCGGGAGACCCAGTACTTC
>TRBV18|NA|TRBJ1-1|NA
CASSPLPGATEAFF
TGTGCCAGCTCACCACTTCCAGGGGCCACTGAAGCTTTCTTT
>TRBV6-5|once|TRBJ1-6|NA
CASRAAAYNSPLHF
TGTGCCAGCAGAGCCGCCGCTTATAATTCACCCCTCCACTTT
>TRBV9|once|TRBJ1-2|TRBD1
CASGDRDGSGYTF
TGTGCCTCGGGGGACAGGGATGGGTCTGGCTACACCTTC
>TRBV19|NA|TRBJ1-1|NA
CASRVGSSGQNTEAFF
TGTGCCAGTAGAGTGGGTAGTTCGGGTCAGAACACTGAAGCTTTCTTT
>TRBV5-5|NA|TRBJ1-2|NA
CASSFGADFGYTF
TGTGCCAGCAGCTTCGGGGCCGACTTTGGCTACACCTTC
>TRBV5-5|NA|TRBJ2-7|NA
CASSLAGISNYEQYF
TGTGCCAGCAGCTTGGCCGGCATTTCCAACTACGAGCAGTACTTC
>TRBV24-1|NA|TRBJ2-1|TRBD1
CATSDYPGPGGNEQFF
TGTGCCACCAGTGATTACCCGGGGCCAGGGGGCAATGAGCAGTTCTTC
>TRBV5-1|NA|TRBJ2-5|NA
CASSLQAKEETQYF
TGCGCCAGCAGCTTGCAGGCGAAGGAAGAGACCCAGTACTTC
>TRBV10-3|NA|TRBJ2-1|NA
CAISALLAEQFF
TGTGCCATCAGCGCTCTACTAGCTGAGCAGTTCTTC
>TRBV5-1|NA|TRBJ2-5|NA
CASSPYRVQETQYF
TGCGCCAGCAGCCCCTACAGGGTCCAAGAGACCCAGTACTTC
>TRBV5-1|once|TRBJ1-1|TRBD1
CASRQGGNTEAFF
TGCGCCAGCAGACAGGGGGGGAACACTGAAGCTTTCTTT